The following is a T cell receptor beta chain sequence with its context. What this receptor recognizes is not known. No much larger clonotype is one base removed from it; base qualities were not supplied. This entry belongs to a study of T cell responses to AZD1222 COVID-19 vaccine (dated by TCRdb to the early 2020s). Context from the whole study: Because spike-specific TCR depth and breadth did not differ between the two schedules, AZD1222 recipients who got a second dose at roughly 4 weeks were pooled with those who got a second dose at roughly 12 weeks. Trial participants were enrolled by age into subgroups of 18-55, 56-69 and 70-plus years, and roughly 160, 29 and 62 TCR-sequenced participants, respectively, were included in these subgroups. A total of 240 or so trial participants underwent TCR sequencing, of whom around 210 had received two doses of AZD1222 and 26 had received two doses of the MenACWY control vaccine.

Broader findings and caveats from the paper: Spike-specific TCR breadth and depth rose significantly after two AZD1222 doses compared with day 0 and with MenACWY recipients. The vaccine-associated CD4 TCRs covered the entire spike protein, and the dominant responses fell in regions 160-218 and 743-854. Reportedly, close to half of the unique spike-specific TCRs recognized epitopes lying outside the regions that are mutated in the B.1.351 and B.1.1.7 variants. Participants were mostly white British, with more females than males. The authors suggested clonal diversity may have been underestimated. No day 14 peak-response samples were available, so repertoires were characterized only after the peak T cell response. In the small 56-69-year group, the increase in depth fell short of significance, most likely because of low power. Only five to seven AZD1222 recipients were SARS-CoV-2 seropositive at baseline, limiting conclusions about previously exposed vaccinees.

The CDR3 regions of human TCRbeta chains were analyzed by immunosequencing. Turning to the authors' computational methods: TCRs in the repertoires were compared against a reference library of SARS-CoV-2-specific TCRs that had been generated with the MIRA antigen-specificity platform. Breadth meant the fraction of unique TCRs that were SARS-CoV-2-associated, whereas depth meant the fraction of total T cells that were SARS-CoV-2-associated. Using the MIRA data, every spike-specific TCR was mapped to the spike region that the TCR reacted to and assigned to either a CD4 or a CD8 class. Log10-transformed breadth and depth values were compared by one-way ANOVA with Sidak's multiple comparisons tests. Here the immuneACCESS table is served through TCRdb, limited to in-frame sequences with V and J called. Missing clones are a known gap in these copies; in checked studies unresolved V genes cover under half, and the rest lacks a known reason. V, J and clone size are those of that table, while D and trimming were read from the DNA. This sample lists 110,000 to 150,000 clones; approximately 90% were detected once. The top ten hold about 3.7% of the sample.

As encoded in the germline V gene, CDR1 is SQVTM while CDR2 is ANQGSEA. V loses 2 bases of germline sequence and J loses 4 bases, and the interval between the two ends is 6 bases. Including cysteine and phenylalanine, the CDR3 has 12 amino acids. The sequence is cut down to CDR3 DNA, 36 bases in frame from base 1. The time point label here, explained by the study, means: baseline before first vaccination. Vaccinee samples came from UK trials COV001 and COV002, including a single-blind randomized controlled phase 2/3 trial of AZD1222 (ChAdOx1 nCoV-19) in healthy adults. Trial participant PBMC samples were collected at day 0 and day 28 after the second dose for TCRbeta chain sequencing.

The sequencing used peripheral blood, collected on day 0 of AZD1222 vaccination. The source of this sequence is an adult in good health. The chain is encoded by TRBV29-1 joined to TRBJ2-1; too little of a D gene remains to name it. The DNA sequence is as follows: TGCAGCGTTGAACGGCGTTACAATGAGCAGTTCTTC. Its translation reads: CSVERRYNEQFF.